A single sample gave rise to the 2 T cell receptor beta chains below, sequenced in a study of control samples from healthy donors and cancer patients. Produced via immunoSEQ multiplex PCR; TCRdb's table is partial and in-frame only. The sample includes 120,000 or so clones, 91% of them seen just once. The sequenced sample was blood. Every receptor here comes from a woman between 18 and 30 years old in good health.

This clone is a singleton in its sample. The chain has TRBV9 and TRBJ2-2, with TRBD1 matching 7 bases. This CDR3 is 14 amino acids long. V was pared by 3 bases and J by 6 bases, with 5 bases of the junction left unmatched. Looked up from germline, CDR1 is SGDLS and CDR2 is YYNGEE. CDR3 amino acids: CASSARQGSGELFF. CDR3 nucleotide sequence: TGTGCCAGCAGCGCCCGACAGGGTTCCGGGGAGCTGTTTTTT.

This clone was seen only once. V gene TRBV19 combines with J gene TRBJ2-5; TRBD2 agrees at 12 bases. This CDR3 comprises 16 residues. Germline CDR1 LNHDA, CDR2 SQIVND (reference sequence). J gave up 4 bases and V 5 bases, and 8 bases lay outside the gene matches. CDR3 in amino acids: CASSSRTSGKRETQYF. The CDR3 DNA sequence: TGTGCCAGTAGTTCCCGGACTAGCGGGAAGAGAGAGACCCAGTACTTC.